This record looks at one TCR beta chain sequence and its context. Antigen unknown. The sample belongs to a study of identical twins. The CDR3 totals 15 residues. Trimming shortened V by 6 bases and J by 6 bases, and 18 bases separated the two germline ends. Per the germline V gene, CDR1 is WSHSY and CDR2 is SAAADI. Study-level findings and limits: Twins' excess sharing was less marked for out-of-frame beta sequences. The models gave estimates that fell short of the out-of-frame TCR alpha sharing seen in monozygotic twins.

Through template switching, a universal primer site was introduced, and the cDNA contained unique molecular identifiers. MiXCR, run by TCRdb on the 5' RACE reads, gives a single entry per CDR3 protein. Of around 550,000 distinct CDR3 sequences listed, roughly 15% were seen once; the top ten hold 0.44%. These data were also filed under a second study, of yellow fever vaccine responses in identical twins. That work adds: Each twin's T cell response to the vaccine was reported to look partly convergent and partly personalized.

This clonotype originated in a woman aged 18-29 years in good health. V is TRBV10-2 and J is TRBJ2-1; maybe TRBD2 (6 bases). The specimen was CD4+ T cells sorted from blood. The DNA for the CDR3 is TGCGCCAGCAGAGAGACTAGGCAACTTCCCAATGAGCAGTTCTTC. The encoded protein is CASRETRQLPNEQFF.